Following are 16 T cell receptor beta chains from one sample sequenced in a study of blood T cell repertoires in COVID-19. Repertoires were generated with immunoSEQ multiplex PCR, while TCRdb's copy carries only in-frame clones and drops some. The sample includes about 150,000 clones, nearly 80% seen only once; the top ten take about 1.8%. The sequencing input was peripheral blood. All receptors derive from a man at least 80 years old with acute or convalescent COVID-19.

The chain uses TRBV14 and TRBJ2-7; possible D gene TRBD1, 7 bases. The V gene's germline CDR1 is SGHDN and CDR2 FVKESK. Trimming took 4 bases from V and 3 from J, leaving 19 bases between them. The length of the CDR3 is 16 residues. CDR3 residues: CASSPEGDRDFYEQYF. Here the CDR3 DNA reads TGTGCCAGCAGCCCCGAGGGCGACAGGGACTTCTACGAGCAGTACTTC.

The chain carries TRBV5-1 and TRBJ2-2; no firm D call. The CDR3 length is 16 residues. Germline V gene data show CDR1 as SGHRS and CDR2 as YFSETQ. V lost 7 bases and J lost 2, with 18 bases in between. In nucleotides, the CDR3 is TGCGCCAGCCCCCCCTTAGGAGAGATTAACACCGGGGAGCTGTTTTTT. Translated, it gives CASPPLGEINTGELFF.

The V and J genes are TRBV24-1 and TRBJ2-1; D is perhaps TRBD1 (6 bases). V was pared by 4 bases and J by 10 bases, with 10 bases between. This CDR3 is 12 amino acids long. The germline V gene encodes CDR1 KGHDR and CDR2 SFDVKD. This chain's CDR3 is CATSESGTEQFF. CDR3 DNA sequence: TGTGCCACCAGTGAGTCCGGGACAGAGCAGTTCTTC.

CDR3 in amino acids: CASRKDRGRGNEQYV. The CDR3 DNA reads TGTGCCAGCAGGAAGGACAGGGGCAGGGGAAACGAGCAGTACGTC. The V call is TRBV5-6, the J call TRBJ2-7, with 9 bases lining up with TRBD1. The germline V gene has CDR1 SGHDT and CDR2 YYEEEE. This CDR3 spans 15 amino acids. V was clipped by 5 bases and J by 5 bases; unmatched bases: 11.

This clone was picked up many times. The chain couples TRBV6-5 to TRBJ1-5, with D unclear. The CDR3 runs 15 residues. From germline, CDR1 is MNHEY and CDR2 SVGAGI. Between the trimmed V and J ends, which lost 5 bases and 0 bases, there was a span of 11 bases. Written as DNA, the CDR3 is TGTGCCAGCAGTCCTCACAGAGATAGCAATCAGCCCCAGCATTTT. It translates to CASSPHRDSNQPQHF.

The chain couples TRBV6-5 to TRBJ2-7, with 10 bases matching TRBD2. V gave up 5 bases and J gave up 5 bases; unmatched junction bases: 6. This CDR3 region has 14 residues. Germline CDR1 and CDR2: MNHEY and SVGAGI. CDR3 sequence (DNA): TGTGCCAGCAGTCCACGGACTAGCGGCGACGAGCAGTACTTC. Translated, it gives CASSPRTSGDEQYF.

This chain's CDR3 is CASSLAWQAPNYGYTF. In DNA form, the CDR3 reads TGTGCCAGCAGCTTGGCCTGGCAGGCCCCTAACTATGGCTACACCTTC. This chain connects TRBV5-5 to TRBJ1-2, with D unresolved. The CDR3 extends over 16 amino acids. Germline V gene sequence: CDR1 SGHKS, CDR2 YYEKEE (reference sequence). With 0 bases removed from V and 0 bases from J, the gap between germline ends came to 12 bases.

The chain combines TRBV4-3 with TRBJ1-1; a weak D match, TRBD1 (5 bases). CDR3 length: 17 residues. Between the trimmed V and J ends, which lost 0 bases and 3 bases, there was a span of 17 bases. Germline V CDR1 and CDR2: LGHNA, YSLEER. The CDR3 coding sequence is TGCGCCAGCAGCCAAGAACCCCCAGGGTCGCGTGACACTGAAGCTTTCTTT. This encodes CASSQEPPGSRDTEAFF.

The chain employs TRBV29-1 and TRBJ1-1; no definite D call. V lost 3 bases and J lost 1, with 12 bases in between. CDR3 size: 14 residues. CDR1 and CDR2 from the germline V gene are SQVTM and ANQGSEA. The CDR3 DNA sequence: TGCAGCGTTGACCCAGTATCGGGGAACACTGAAGCTTTCTTT. Protein sequence: CSVDPVSGNTEAFF. Together with reference TRBV29-1 and TRBJ1-1, the CDR3 gives the full variable domain: SAVISQKPSRDICQRGTSLTIQCQVDSQVTMMFWYRQQPGQSLTLIATANQGSEATYESGFVIDKFPISRPNLTFSTLTVSNMSPEDSSIYLCSVDPVSGNTEAFFGQGTRLTVV.

The sample holds a few counts of this clone. This rearrangement joins TRBV4-1 to TRBJ1-2, with a weak D call TRBD1 (6 bases). The CDR3 totals 16 residues. With 4 bases removed from V and 0 bases from J, the gap between germline ends came to 15 bases. The germline V gene encodes CDR1 MGHRA and CDR2 YSYEKL. In DNA, the CDR3 is TGCGCCAGCAGCCTCGCTAGGGACACCTCTAACTATGGCTACACCTTC. Its translation is CASSLARDTSNYGYTF.

With regard to this clone: One end of the junction fails to match germline, which may point to a read error. The J gene is TRBJ2-7, the V gene TRBV7-7, with D tentatively TRBD1 (5 bases). Germline assignment: CDR1 SSHAT and CDR2 FNYEAQ (reference sequence). The CDR3 length is 13 residues. CDR3 residues: CASTQRTLGEQYF. The CDR3 bases are TGTGCTAGCACCCAAAGGACACTCGGCGAGCAGTACTTC.

The CDR3 spells CASSVATGGNTEAFF. As DNA, the CDR3 is TGTGCCAGCAGCGTAGCTACGGGGGGGAACACTGAAGCTTTCTTT. The V and J genes are TRBV9 and TRBJ1-1, with D perhaps TRBD1 (5 bases). CDR1 and CDR2 from the germline V gene are SGDLS and YYNGEE. Trimming cost V 0 bases and J 1 base, with 10 bases left between them. This CDR3 contains 15 residues.

This chain connects TRBV7-9 to TRBJ1-1; D perhaps matches TRBD1 (6 bases). The V end lost 5 bases, the J end lost 3 bases, and 13 bases lay between the germline ends. The CDR3 loop spans 14 amino acids. Per the germline V gene, CDR1 is SEHNR and CDR2 is FQNEAQ (reference sequence). CDR3 in DNA: TGTGCCAGCAGCCCCGGCAGGGGCGACACTGAAGCTTTCTTT. This sequence encodes CASSPGRGDTEAFF.

V is TRBV27 and J is TRBJ1-6; D gene unclear. CDR1 and CDR2 (germline): MNHEY, SMNVEV (reference sequence). The CDR3 totals 16 residues. V was pared by 3 bases and J by 0 bases, with 9 bases between. CDR3 sequence: CASSLEGSSYNSPLHF. The DNA for the CDR3 is TGTGCCAGCAGTTTGGAGGGAAGCTCCTATAATTCACCCCTCCACTTT.

This clone has only a few counts. The chain is built from TRBV5-1 and TRBJ1-1; D possibly corresponds to TRBD1 (6 bases). The CDR3 is 17 amino acids. Trimming shortened V by 0 bases and J by 0 bases, and 15 bases separated the two germline ends. The V gene's germline CDR1 is SGHRS and CDR2 YFSETQ. In DNA, the CDR3 is TGCGCCAGCAGCTTGGGTTATGGACAGCCCATGAACACTGAAGCTTTCTTT. It is translated as CASSLGYGQPMNTEAFF.

This clone was counted once. The CDR3 spells CASSSPASGTDTQYF. CDR3 coding DNA: TGTGCCAGCAGCTCTCCGGCCAGCGGCACAGATACGCAGTATTTT. The chain joins TRBV7-8 to TRBJ2-3, with D unclear. Trimming stripped 4 bases from V and 1 base from J, with 12 bases between. The CDR3 runs 15 residues. In germline, CDR1 is SGHVS, CDR2 FQNEAQ.